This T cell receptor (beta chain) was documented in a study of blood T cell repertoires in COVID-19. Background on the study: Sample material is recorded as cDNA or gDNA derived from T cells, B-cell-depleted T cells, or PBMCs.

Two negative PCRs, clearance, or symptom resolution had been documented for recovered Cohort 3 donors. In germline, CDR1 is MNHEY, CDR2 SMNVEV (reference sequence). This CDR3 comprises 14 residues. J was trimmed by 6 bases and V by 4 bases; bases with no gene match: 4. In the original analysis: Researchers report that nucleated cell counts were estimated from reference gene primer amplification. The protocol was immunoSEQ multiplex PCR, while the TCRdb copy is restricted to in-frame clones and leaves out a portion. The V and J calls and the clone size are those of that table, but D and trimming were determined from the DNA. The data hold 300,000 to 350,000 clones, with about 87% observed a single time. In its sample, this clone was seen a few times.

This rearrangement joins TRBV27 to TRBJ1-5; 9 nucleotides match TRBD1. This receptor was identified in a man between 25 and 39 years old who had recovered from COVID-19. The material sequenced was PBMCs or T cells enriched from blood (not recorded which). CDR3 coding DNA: TGTGCCAGCAGTTACAGACAGGGGGGTCAGCCCCAGCATTTT. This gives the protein CASSYRQGGQPQHF.